The T cell receptor beta chain under discussion was sequenced for a study of blood T cell repertoires in COVID-19 (dated by TCRdb to the early 2020s). Background for the entire study: Samples covering the acute and convalescent phases of COVID-19 were provided by collaborators in the United States, Italy and Spain. Where available, HLA class I and class II types were taken from metadata supplied by the sample provider and were not determined by assay-based typing. The repertoires were released in a freely available public database intended as a resource for research on the immune response to SARS-CoV-2. Subjects who had been exposed to COVID-19, were actively infected with it, or had recovered from it provided the deeply sampled blood TCRbeta repertoires that made up the dataset. The samples were drawn from two sources: the first 160 participants of the ongoing ImmuneRACE study, and 1,000 to 1,500 subjects contributed by 6 global collaborators. The material from the prospective study consisted of cDNA or gDNA derived from T cells, B-cell-depleted T cells, or PBMCs. A de-identified subject ID, COVID-19 status, age in years and sex were almost always included in the sample metadata. The full study reports these points: Clinical and demographic metadata were provided uncurated, with the amount varying by source and participant.

TCRbeta CDR3 regions were amplified from genomic DNA using the immunoSEQ Assay, a bias-controlled multiplex PCR. Turning to the authors' computational methods: Within the assay, amplification of reference gene primers was used to estimate how many nucleated cells each sample contained. Sequence reads were collapsed and filtered to measure the absolute abundance of every unique TCRbeta CDR3 rearrangement. For each sample, productive Simpson clonality was calculated by taking the square root of Simpson's diversity index across productive rearrangements. As stored in TCRdb, this immuneACCESS dataset retains in-frame rearrangements with V and J assigned. A fraction of the clones does not appear; measured against another copy, unresolved V genes explain less than half of the discrepancy, and the remainder lacks a known reason. The DNA was the basis for D and trimming; V, J and clone size are from that table. The table for this sample lists about 480,000 clones; roughly 88% of them were counted only once. The ten largest clones capture around 1.9% of the sample.

To note about this clone: What antigen it recognizes has not been identified. Within one base of it there is no much larger clone, and no base qualities were kept.

The germline V gene (reference sequence) specifies LNHNV as CDR1 and YYDKDF as CDR2. V lost 2 bases and J lost 6 bases; the stretch between them is 10 bases long. Including the terminal cysteine and phenylalanine, the CDR3 comprises 14 residues. Only the CDR3 part of the read is kept: 42 bases, read in frame from the first base. Participants in the prospective study were enrolled through a virtual design, were aged roughly 18 to 95 years, and lived in roughly 26 United States geographic areas. To assign participants to cohorts, the prospective study relied on clinical history that participants themselves reported in a screening survey and a study questionnaire. Recovered participants in ImmuneRACE Cohort 3 were defined by two consecutive negative NP/OP PCR tests, clearance by a healthcare professional, or resolution of symptoms. Each participant in the prospective study had whole blood, serum and a nasopharyngeal or oropharyngeal swab collected by mobile phlebotomists. Over a roughly 2-month period, participants in the prospective study had the option of providing additional blood draws and questionnaires. Before DNA extraction, blood samples from the prospective study were shipped at room temperature or frozen.

The sample taken for sequencing was PBMCs or T cells enriched from blood (not recorded which). In this chain, TRBV15 is recombined with TRBJ2-2; confidence is insufficient to name the D gene. This TCR was recovered from a woman aged 40 to 55 who had recovered from COVID-19. The DNA reads as follows: TGTGCCACCAGCAGATTATCTGTCCCCGGGGAGCTGTTTTTT. Translated, it gives CATSRLSVPGELFF.